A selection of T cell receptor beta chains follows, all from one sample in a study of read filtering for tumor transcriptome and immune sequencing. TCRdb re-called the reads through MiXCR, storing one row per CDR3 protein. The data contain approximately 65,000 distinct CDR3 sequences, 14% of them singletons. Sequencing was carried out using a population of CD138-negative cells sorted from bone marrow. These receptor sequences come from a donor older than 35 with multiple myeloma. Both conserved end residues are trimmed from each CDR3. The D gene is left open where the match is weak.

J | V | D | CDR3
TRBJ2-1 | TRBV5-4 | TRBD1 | ASSISGTGGNEQF
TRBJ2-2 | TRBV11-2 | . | ASSFLFSRGEELF
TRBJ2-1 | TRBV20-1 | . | SASSSGIGNEQF
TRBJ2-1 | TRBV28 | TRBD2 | ASSSRKVLLAGLNEQF
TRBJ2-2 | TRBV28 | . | ASSSSFGELF
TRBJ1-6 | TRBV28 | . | ASSLSLGGANSPLH
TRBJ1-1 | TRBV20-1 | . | SARARQYNTEAF
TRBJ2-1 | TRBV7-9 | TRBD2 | ASSPPGVTGGWKHNEQF
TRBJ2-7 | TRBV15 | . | ATSRVSRDYEQY
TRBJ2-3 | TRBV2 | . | ASSKGLPDTQY
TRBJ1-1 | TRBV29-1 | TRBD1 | SALLGQDTEAF
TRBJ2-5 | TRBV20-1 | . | SARDGRKETQY
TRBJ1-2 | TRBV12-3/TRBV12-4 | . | ASGMGAGGYT
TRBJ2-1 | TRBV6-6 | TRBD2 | ASSYGPRAGGGNEQF
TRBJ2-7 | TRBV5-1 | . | ASSLTQGYEQY
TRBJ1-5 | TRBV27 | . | ASSGQINQPQH
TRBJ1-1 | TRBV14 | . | ASSQVAGEAF
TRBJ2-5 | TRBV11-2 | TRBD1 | ASSPPRTGGREQY
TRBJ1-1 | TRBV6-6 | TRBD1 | ASNHRGGTEAF
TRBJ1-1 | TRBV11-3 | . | ASSLEDGAEAF
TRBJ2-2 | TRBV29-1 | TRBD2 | SVELRGTSGETGELL
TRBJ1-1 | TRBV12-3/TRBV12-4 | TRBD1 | ASSFRQGDTEAF
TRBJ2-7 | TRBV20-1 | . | SAWGSTDSYEQY
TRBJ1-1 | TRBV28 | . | ASSSDTPAF
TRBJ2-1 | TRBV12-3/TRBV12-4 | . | ASRPRGAQWVEQF
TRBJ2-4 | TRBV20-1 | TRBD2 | SANGLAEPASKNIQY
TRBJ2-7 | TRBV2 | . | ASSPDIAKYEQY
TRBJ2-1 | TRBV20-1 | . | SARDYNERF
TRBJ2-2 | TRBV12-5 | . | ASGLGGAVTGELF
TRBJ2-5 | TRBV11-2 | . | ASSLDGSGTQY
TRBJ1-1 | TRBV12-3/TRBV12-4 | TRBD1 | ASSPTGEGTEAF
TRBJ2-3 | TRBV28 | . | ASTFDWGAEDTQY
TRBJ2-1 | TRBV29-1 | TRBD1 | SVQGQGYNEQF
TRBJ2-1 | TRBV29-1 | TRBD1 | SVKHDRVNEQF
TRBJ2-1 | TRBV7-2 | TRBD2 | ASSRGRDDNEQF
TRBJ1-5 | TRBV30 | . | AWGNSNQPQH
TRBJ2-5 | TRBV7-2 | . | ASSSTGFGETQY
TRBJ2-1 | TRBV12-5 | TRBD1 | ASGYQSGTGILYNEQF
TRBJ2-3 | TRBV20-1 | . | SARRGTDTQY
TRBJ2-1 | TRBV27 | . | ASSPDTYGYSSYNEQF
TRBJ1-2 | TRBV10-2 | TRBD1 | ASSDLGFWSSGQGDANYGYT
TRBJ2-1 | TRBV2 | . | ARGGGEQF
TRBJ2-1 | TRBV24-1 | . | ATSAPVDFSNEQF
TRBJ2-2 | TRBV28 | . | ASSLGTPELS
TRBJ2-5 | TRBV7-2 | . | ASSLFVGRQETQY
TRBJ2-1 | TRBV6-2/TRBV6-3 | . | ASSYNVGSEQF
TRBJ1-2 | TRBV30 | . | AWTGTGRGYT
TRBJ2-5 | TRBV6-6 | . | ASSYAIGNQETQY
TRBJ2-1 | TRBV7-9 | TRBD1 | ASSPDRARNEQF
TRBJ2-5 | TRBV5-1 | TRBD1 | ASRHRRTGEDETQY
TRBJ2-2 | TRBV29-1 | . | SVEVVVGTGELF
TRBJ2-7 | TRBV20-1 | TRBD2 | SARERTSGTYEQY
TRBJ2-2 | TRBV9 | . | ASTEENGELF
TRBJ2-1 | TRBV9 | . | ASSVEGDRDEQF
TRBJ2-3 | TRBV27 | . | ASSPFDGPGTDTQY
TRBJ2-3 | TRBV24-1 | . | ATSDSYKTDTQY
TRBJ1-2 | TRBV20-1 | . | SARSPNYGYT
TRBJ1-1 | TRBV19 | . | ASSIGRNTEAF
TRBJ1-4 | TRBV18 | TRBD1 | ASSLGQGRTNEKLF